This TCR beta chain was sequenced during a study of memory CD4+ T cells and cytomegalovirus serostatus. Authors' data handling: Out-of-frame sequences were removed, leaving 2 million to 2.5 million distinct TCRbeta sequences. Only in-frame clones appear in the TCRdb table, and some are missing; sequencing was by immunoSEQ multiplex PCR. D and trimming were read from the DNA, whereas the V and J calls and clone size are those reported in that table. The data show tens of thousands of clones, just under 80% seen once. Notes on the study in general: Of about 150 reported CMV TCRbeta sequences, roughly 67 were found in memory CD4+ repertoires. CMV serostatus prediction reached median AUC about 0.96, or 0.93 with US-trained model.

Single viable CD3+CD4+CD8-CD45RO+ cells were sorted as the memory CD4+ T cells. In the case of this clone: No antigen is known for it.

The CDR3 is made up of 15 amino acids. V lost 6 bases to trimming and J lost 7 bases; unmatched junction nucleotides: 9. Germline CDR1 and CDR2: KGHSH and LQKENI. The chain combines TRBV18 with TRBJ1-5; 10 bases map to TRBD1. The sequence derives from an adult in good health and CMV-seronegative. Sequencing was carried out using memory CD4+ T cells from blood. CDR3 loop: CASSVGTGEKQPQHF. The CDR3 nucleotides are TGTGCCAGCTCCGTTGGGACAGGGGAAAAACAGCCCCAGCATTTT. The full variable domain, completed using reference TRBV18 and TRBJ1-5, is NAGVMQNPRHLVRRRGQEARLRCSPMKGHSHVYWYRQLPEEGLKFMVYLQKENIIDESGMPKERFSAEFPKEGPSILRIQQVVRGDSAAYFCASSVGTGEKQPQHFGDGTRLSIL.